The text below deals with one T cell receptor beta chain. Its cognate antigen is unknown. This sample is drawn from a study of T cells expressing NK-cell markers. Study at large: HCMV seropositivity marked seven of the eight sequenced donors; one was seronegative. Findings of the study overall: Top CD8+ clonotypes included the dominant CD3+CD56+NKG2C+ clonotypes in 5 or 6 donors. A few donors' CD3+CD56-NKG2C+ cells were dominated by the same clonotypes.

TCRdb reprocessed the 5' RACE reads; each CDR3 protein has one entry and no DNA is given. This sample's table has under 500,000 distinct CDR3 sequences. Germline V gene data show CDR1 as SSHAT and CDR2 as FNYEAQ (reference sequence). CDR3 length equals 15 residues. The TCR comes from a woman between 18 and 70 years old in good health. V and J are TRBV7-7 and TRBJ2-5; the TCRdb call, TRBD1, lacks DNA for checking. Input material: blood T cells: a sorted CD56 or NKG2C T cell subset, CD4+ or CD8+ T cells, or bulk PBMC T cells (not recorded which). The chain's CDR3 is CASSPGTGGDSIQYF. The entire variable domain, with the rest obtained from reference TRBV7-7 and TRBJ2-5, is as follows: GAGVSQSPRYKVTKRGQDVTLRCDPISSHATLYWYQQALGQGPEFLTYFNYEAQPDKSGLPSDRFSAERPEGSISTLTIQRTEQRDSAMYRCASSPGTGGDSIQYFGPGTRLLVL.